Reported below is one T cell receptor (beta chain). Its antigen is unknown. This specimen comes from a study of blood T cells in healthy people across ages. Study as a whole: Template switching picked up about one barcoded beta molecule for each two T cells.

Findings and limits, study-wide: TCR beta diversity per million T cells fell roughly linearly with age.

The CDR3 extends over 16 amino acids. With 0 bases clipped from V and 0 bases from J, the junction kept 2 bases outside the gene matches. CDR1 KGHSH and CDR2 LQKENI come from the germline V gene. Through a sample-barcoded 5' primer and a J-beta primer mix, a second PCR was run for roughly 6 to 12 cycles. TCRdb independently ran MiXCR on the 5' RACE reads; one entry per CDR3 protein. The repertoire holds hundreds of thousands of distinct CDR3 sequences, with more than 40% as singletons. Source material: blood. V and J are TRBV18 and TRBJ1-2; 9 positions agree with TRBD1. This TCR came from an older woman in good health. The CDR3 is CASSPPGTGTNYGYTF. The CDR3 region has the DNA TGTGCCAGCTCACCACCGGGGACAGGGACTAACTATGGCTACACCTTC. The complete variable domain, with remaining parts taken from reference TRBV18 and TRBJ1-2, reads NAGVMQNPRHLVRRRGQEARLRCSPMKGHSHVYWYRQLPEEGLKFMVYLQKENIIDESGMPKERFSAEFPKEGPSILRIQQVVRGDSAAYFCASSPPGTGTNYGYTFGSGTRLTVV.